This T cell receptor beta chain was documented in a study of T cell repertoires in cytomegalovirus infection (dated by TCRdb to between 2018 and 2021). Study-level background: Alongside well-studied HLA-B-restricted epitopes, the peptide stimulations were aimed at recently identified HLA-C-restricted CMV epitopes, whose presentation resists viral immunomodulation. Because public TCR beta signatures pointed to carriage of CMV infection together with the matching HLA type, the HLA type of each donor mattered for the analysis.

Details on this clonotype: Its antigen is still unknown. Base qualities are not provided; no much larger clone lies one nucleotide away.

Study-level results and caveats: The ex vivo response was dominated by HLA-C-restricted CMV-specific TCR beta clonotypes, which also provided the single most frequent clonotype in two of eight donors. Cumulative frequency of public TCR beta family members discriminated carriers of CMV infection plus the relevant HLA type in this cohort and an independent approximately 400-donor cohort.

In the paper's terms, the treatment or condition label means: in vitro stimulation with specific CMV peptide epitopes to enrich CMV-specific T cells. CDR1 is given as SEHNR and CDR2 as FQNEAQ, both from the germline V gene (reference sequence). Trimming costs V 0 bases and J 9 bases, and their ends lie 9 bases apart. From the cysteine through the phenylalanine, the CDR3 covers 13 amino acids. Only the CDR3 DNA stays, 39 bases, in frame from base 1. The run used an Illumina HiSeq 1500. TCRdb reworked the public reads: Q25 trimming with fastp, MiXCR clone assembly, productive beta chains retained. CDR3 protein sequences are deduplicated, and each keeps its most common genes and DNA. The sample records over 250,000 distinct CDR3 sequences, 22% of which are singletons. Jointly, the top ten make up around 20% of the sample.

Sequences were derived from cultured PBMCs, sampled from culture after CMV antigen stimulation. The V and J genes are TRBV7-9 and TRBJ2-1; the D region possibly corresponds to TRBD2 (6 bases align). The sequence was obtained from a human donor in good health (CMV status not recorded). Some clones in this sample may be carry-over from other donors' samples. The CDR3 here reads CASSLAHGGEQFF. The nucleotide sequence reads TGTGCCAGCAGCTTAGCGCACGGGGGTGAGCAGTTCTTC.